This TCR beta chain originates from a study of blood T cell repertoires in COVID-19. Study-wide background: Collection of acute and convalescent COVID-19 samples took place in the United States, Italy and Spain. PBMCs, B-cell-depleted T cells, or T cells were the source of the cDNA or gDNA that made up the material.

Source study methods: Reference gene primer amplification in the assay estimated nucleated cell counts. Using immunoSEQ multiplex PCR, the repertoire was profiled, and TCRdb retains in-frame clones only, with some absent. V and J calls and clone size are those listed in that table; D and trimming were worked out from the DNA. Among about 180,000 clones listed, about nine tenths were seen once. Germline V gene data show CDR1 as SNHLY and CDR2 as FYNNEI. Deletions cut 6 bases from V and 3 bases from J, with 15 bases between. This CDR3 contains 15 residues. This rearrangement joins TRBV2 to TRBJ1-5; perhaps TRBD1 as D (5 bases). The receptor was derived from a man between 18 and 35 years old who had recovered from COVID-19. The specimen sequenced was peripheral blood. CDR3 protein: CASRPGGAANQPQHF. The CDR3 DNA reads TGTGCCAGCAGGCCGGGAGGGGCGGCCAATCAGCCCCAGCATTTT.